What follows are 2 T cell receptor beta chains derived from one specimen sequenced in a study of blood T cell repertoires in COVID-19. The assay was immunoSEQ multiplex PCR, and TCRdb's table has in-frame clones only and misses some. Here the sample spans roughly 330,000 clones, approximately 89% being singletons. Sequencing was carried out using PBMCs or T cells enriched from blood (not recorded which). These receptors were collected from a woman in her 30s who had recovered from COVID-19.

This clone was seen a single time. This chain uses TRBV21-1 with TRBJ2-5; the table calls TRBD2, which could not be checked here. TRBV21-1 is classified as a pseudogene. The CDR3 has 12 amino acids. The CDR3 nucleotides are TGTGCCAGCGGCCCGGGGGAAGAGACCCAGTACTTC. Translation gives CASGPGEETQYF.

This rearrangement joins TRBV9 to TRBJ2-3; TRBD2 matches 8 bases. The CDR3 length is 15 residues. Germline V gene sequence: CDR1 SGDLS, CDR2 YYNGEE. The V and J ends lost 1 base and 4 bases, in that order; junction bases with no gene match: 5. CDR3 nucleotides: TGTGCCAGCAGCGTACGGGGGGGGCCCCCAGATACGCAGTATTTT. Translating gives CASSVRGGPPDTQYF.